This TCR beta chain derives from a study of shared clonotypes between healthy human individuals. Looking at the study overall: Aged 18 to 49, the donors were a couple of women and a few men. There were three CD4 naive, three CD4 memory, two CD8 naive and one CD8 memory plates per donor. Study-level points and caveats: The diversity represented, both genetic and in exposure history, was limited by few donors.

V lost 5 bases to trimming and J lost 7 bases; unmatched junction nucleotides: 10. The CDR3 is 14 residues long. CDR1 is GTSNPN, CDR2 SVGIG, per germline (reference sequence). As to this clone: Its antigen is unknown.

Profiled with immunoSEQ multiplex PCR; TCRdb holds only in-frame clones, not every one. The repertoire holds millions of clones, with about 95% as singletons. This rearrangement joins TRBV30 to TRBJ2-1; TRBD1 matches at 8 bases. The TCR was taken from a man aged 18 to 29 in good health. Source material: naive CD4+ T cells sorted from blood. The subset denotes: CD45RA+ positively selected. The CDR3 bases are TGTGCCTGGGACACAGGGGGAGCGGGTAATGAGCAGTTCTTC. The encoded protein is CAWDTGGAGNEQFF.